The 12 T cell receptor beta chains below were found in one sample sequenced in a study of cytomegalovirus exposure and HLA in healthy donors. Vbeta (60) and Jbeta (13) primers were used in the PCR. This table comes from immunoSEQ multiplex PCR, and its TCRdb copy is limited to in-frame clones, with some not included. This sample has 90,000 to 110,000 clones; about four fifths occur once, and the top ten carry 1% to 1.5%. Sample: PBMCs. These receptors all stem from a man aged 35 to 55 in good health and CMV-seronegative.

The V call is TRBV30, the J call TRBJ1-2; D not certain. Trimming took 0 bases from V and 0 from J, leaving 2 bases between them. The CDR3 extends over 12 amino acids. Germline CDR1 and CDR2: GTSNPN and SVGIG (reference sequence). CDR3 amino acids: CAWSVTNYGYTF. The DNA for the CDR3 is TGTGCCTGGAGTGTTACTAACTATGGCTACACCTTC.

Comments on this clone: An end of the junction differs from the germline gene, which may be a read error. V and J are TRBV7-7 and TRBJ1-3; weak D call: TRBD1 (5 bases). CDR3 length equals 14 residues. The germline gives CDR1 SSHAT, CDR2 FNYEAQ (reference sequence). CDR3 coding DNA: TGTGCTAGCAGCCCGGACACCTCTGGAAACACCATATATTTT. It translates to CASSPDTSGNTIYF. The full variable domain, in which reference TRBV7-7 and TRBJ1-3 provide the parts outside the CDR3, is GAGVSQSPRYKVTKRGQDVTLRCDPISSHATLYWYQQALGQGPEFLTYFNYEAQPDKSGLPSDRFSAERPEGSISTLTIQRTEQRDSAMYRCASSPDTSGNTIYFGEGSWLTVV.

The chain is built from TRBV7-9 and TRBJ1-2, with 8 bases aligning to TRBD1. Germline lookup yields CDR1 SEHNR and CDR2 FQNEAQ (reference sequence). The ends lost 4 bases at V and 4 bases at J; junction bases unmatched: 8. The CDR3 consists of 15 residues. In nucleotides, the CDR3 is TGTGCCAGCAGCTCTGACAGGGGATCCGGCTATGGCTACACCTTC. Its protein is CASSSDRGSGYGYTF.

The chain is built from TRBV15 and TRBJ2-7, with D maybe TRBD2 (6 bases). CDR3 length: 13 amino acids. The germline V gene encodes CDR1 LNHNV and CDR2 YYDKDF (reference sequence). Trimming removed 11 bases at V and 4 bases at J, with 18 bases between. CDR3 amino acids: CAARCRELYEQYF. CDR3 sequence (DNA): TGTGCCGCCCGTTGCCGGGAGCTTTACGAGCAGTACTTC.

This chain joins TRBV6-4 and TRBJ2-1; TRBD2 matches 10 bases. This CDR3 has 15 residues. The germline CDR1 and CDR2 sequences are MRHNA and SNTAGT. With V trimmed by 2 bases and J by 7 bases, 5 bases remained unmatched. The CDR3: CASSDLTSGKNEQFF. The CDR3 DNA sequence: TGTGCCAGCAGTGACCTCACTAGCGGGAAAAATGAGCAGTTCTTC.

This clone occurred a few times. The chain couples TRBV6-1 to TRBJ1-5, with a tentative D call TRBD1 (5 bases). Trimming took 0 bases from V and 2 from J, leaving 5 bases between them. The CDR3 is 14 residues long. The germline V gene encodes CDR1 MNHNS and CDR2 SASEGT. CDR3 in DNA: TGTGCCAGCAGTGAAGCAGGGGGCAATCAGCCCCAGCATTTT. Its translation is CASSEAGGNQPQHF.

The genes are TRBV9 and TRBJ2-7; TRBD1 aligns across 11 bases. CDR3 length: 14 residues. CDR1 is SGDLS and CDR2 is YYNGEE in the germline V gene. The V segment lost 3 bases and the J segment 3 bases; nucleotides outside the gene matches: 2. Written as DNA, the CDR3 is TGTGCCAGCAGCGCCGGGACAGGGGGCTACGAGCAGTACTTC. Translating it yields CASSAGTGGYEQYF.

The genes are TRBV29-1 and TRBJ2-7; 9 bases agree with TRBD1. The CDR3 is 13 residues long. With V trimmed by 5 bases and J by 7 bases, 9 bases remained unmatched. Per the germline V gene, CDR1 is SQVTM and CDR2 is ANQGSEA. CDR3 sequence reads: CSVNRGPEREQYF. CDR3 sequence (DNA): TGCAGCGTTAACAGGGGGCCAGAACGGGAGCAGTACTTC.

V is TRBV7-9 and J is TRBJ1-1; 12 bases line up with TRBD1. The CDR3 covers 14 residues. CDR1 is SEHNR and CDR2 is FQNEAQ in the germline V gene (reference sequence). The V and J ends lost 6 bases and 9 bases, in that order; junction bases with no gene match: 8. CDR3 bases: TGTGCCAGCAGGCGGGGGACAGGGGGCCCGCAAGCTTTCTTT. Its protein product is CASRRGTGGPQAFF.

The CDR3 DNA is TGCGCCAGCAGCCAAGGGACAGGGCGAGTCTACGAGCAGTACTTC. Residues: CASSQGTGRVYEQYF. The chain recombines TRBV4-3 with TRBJ2-7; 8 bases are a match to TRBD1. The CDR3 consists of 15 residues. Trimming at V came to 1 base and at J to 3 bases, leaving 5 bases not matched to a gene. The germline V gene encodes CDR1 LGHNA and CDR2 YSLEER.

The J gene is TRBJ2-5, the V gene TRBV5-4, with a possible D match to TRBD1 (5 bases). This CDR3 is 16 amino acids long. Germline CDR1 SGHNT, CDR2 YYREEE (reference sequence). Between the trimmed V and J ends, which lost 6 bases and 0 bases, there was a span of 18 bases. CDR3 coding DNA: TGTGCCAGCACCTGGGGCGGTGGCCCGTACCAAGAGACCCAGTACTTC. The encoded protein is CASTWGGGPYQETQYF.

The rearrangement joins TRBV7-2 to TRBJ2-7, with D perhaps matching TRBD1 (6 bases). Germline V gene sequence: CDR1 SGHTA, CDR2 FQGNSA. CDR3 length: 15 residues. Between the trimmed V and J ends, which lost 5 bases and 2 bases, there was a span of 16 bases. Written as DNA, the CDR3 is TGTGCCAGCAGCCTCTGGGCAGGGGACGCCTACGAGCAGTACTTC. As protein: CASSLWAGDAYEQYF.